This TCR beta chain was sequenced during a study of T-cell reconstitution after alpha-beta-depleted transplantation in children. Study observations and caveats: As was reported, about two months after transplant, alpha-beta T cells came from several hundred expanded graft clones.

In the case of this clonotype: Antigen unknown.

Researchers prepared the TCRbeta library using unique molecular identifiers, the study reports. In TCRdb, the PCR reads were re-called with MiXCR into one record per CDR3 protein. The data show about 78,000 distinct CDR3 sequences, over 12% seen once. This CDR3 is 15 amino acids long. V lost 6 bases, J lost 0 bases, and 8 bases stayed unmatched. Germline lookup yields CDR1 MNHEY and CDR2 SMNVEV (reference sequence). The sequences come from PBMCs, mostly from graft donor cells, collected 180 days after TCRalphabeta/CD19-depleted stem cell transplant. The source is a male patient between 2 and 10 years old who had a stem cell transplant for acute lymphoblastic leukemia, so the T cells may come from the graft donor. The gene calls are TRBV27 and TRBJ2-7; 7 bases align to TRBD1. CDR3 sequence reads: CASRPRAGGSYEQYF. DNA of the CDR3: TGTGCCAGCAGGCCCCGGGCAGGGGGCTCCTACGAGCAGTACTTC.